Shown below are 4 T cell receptor beta chains from a single sample sequenced in a study of T cells after yellow fever vaccination. Via MiXCR, TCRdb re-called the 5' RACE reads, giving one row per CDR3 protein. Here the sample spans around 360,000 distinct CDR3 sequences, around 10% being singletons. Sample: PBMCs, taken on the day of the first yellow fever vaccination. The receptor source for this set is a man between 18 and 35 years old who received the YFV17D yellow fever vaccine.

The rearrangement links TRBV7-9 to TRBJ1-1, with a tentative D call TRBD1 (5 bases). This CDR3 contains 15 residues. Trimming stripped 2 bases from V and 4 bases from J, with 14 bases between. Germline V gene data show CDR1 as SEHNR and CDR2 as FQNEAQ (reference sequence). CDR3: CASSLRVEGSTEAFF. The CDR3 DNA sequence: TGTGCCAGCAGCTTAAGGGTCGAGGGGAGCACTGAAGCTTTCTTT.

This clonotype was counted a few times. The chain is built from TRBV5-1 and TRBJ2-1, with unresolved D. CDR1 and CDR2 (germline): SGHRS, YFSETQ. V dropped 0 bases and J dropped 4 bases, with 8 bases sitting between them. The CDR3 is 14 residues long. The CDR3 is CASSLVVEYNEQFF. CDR3 DNA: TGCGCCAGCAGCTTGGTCGTCGAATACAATGAGCAGTTCTTC.

The chain uses TRBV4-1 and TRBJ2-7, with 7 bases that match TRBD1. Per the germline V gene, CDR1 is MGHRA and CDR2 is YSYEKL. This CDR3 spans 15 amino acids. The V and J ends lost 3 bases and 4 bases, in that order; junction bases with no gene match: 9. DNA of the CDR3: TGCGCCAGCAGCCAGACGATCGGGACAGCATACGAGCAGTACTTC. Encoded protein: CASSQTIGTAYEQYF.

This clonotype was observed a few times. This chain connects TRBV5-4 to TRBJ1-2; 9 bases line up with TRBD1. Germline V gene lookup returns CDR1 SGHNT and CDR2 YYREEE (reference sequence). The CDR3 has 19 residues. V lost 3 bases and J lost 4; bases outside the gene matches: 19. The CDR3 protein is CASSSITGTGTPLVYGYTF. In DNA, the CDR3 is TGTGCCAGCAGCTCAATTACCGGGACAGGGACTCCCCTGGTCTATGGCTACACCTTC.